This entry concerns a single TCR beta chain. No antigen is known for it. CDR3 length equals 15 residues. V was pared by 3 bases and J by 2 bases, with 12 bases between. Germline V gene data show CDR1 as SGHTA and CDR2 as FQGNSA. The data stem from a study of T-cell memory formation after mild COVID-19. Constant-segment primers were used for 5'RACE, and the resulting TCR alpha and TCR beta cDNA libraries carried sample barcodes and UMIs. MiXCR, run by TCRdb on the 5' RACE reads, gives a single entry per CDR3 protein. The sample consists of about 290,000 distinct CDR3 sequences, approximately 16% of them appearing once. Study-level findings and limits: The main location of contracting CD4+ clones was CM and EM, and that of contracting CD8+ clones was EMRA.

Sequenced sample: PBMCs or a T cell subset sorted from them (not recorded which). This TCR was sampled from a man aged 18 to 30 who had mild COVID-19 (a few samples of this study predate the infection). Cell type and time point are not known. The V call is TRBV7-2, the J call TRBJ2-3, with D perhaps TRBD1 (5 bases). The CDR3 sequence is CASSFPGPTTDTQYF. CDR3 in DNA: TGTGCCAGCAGCTTTCCAGGGCCCACCACAGATACGCAGTATTTT.